The clone carrying this T cell receptor beta chain occurred once. These data belong to a study of cytomegalovirus exposure and HLA in healthy donors. PCR employed 60 Vbeta and 13 Jbeta primers. Data came from immunoSEQ multiplex PCR; TCRdb stores just in-frame clones and leaves some out. The data show under 130,000 clones, about 74% seen once. The V end lost 3 bases, the J end lost 2 bases, and 6 bases lay between the germline ends. The CDR3 is 13 residues long. The germline V gene has CDR1 SGHVT and CDR2 SQSDAQ. V is TRBV7-4 and J is TRBJ2-3, with unresolved D. Sequences were obtained from PBMCs. This receptor was taken from a female donor in good health and CMV-seropositive. The CDR3 DNA is TGTGCCAGCAGCTTCTACTTCACAGATACGCAGTATTTT. Translation: CASSFYFTDTQYF. The full variable domain, with the rest looked up from reference TRBV7-4 and TRBJ2-3, is GAGVSQSPRYKVAKRGRDVALRCDSISGHVTLYWYRQTLGQGSEVLTYSQSDAQRDKSGRPSGRFSAERPERSVSTLKIQRTEQGDSAVYLCASSFYFTDTQYFGPGTRLTVL.